What follows are 32 T cell receptor beta chains derived from one specimen sequenced in a study of T cell clonality in common variable immunodeficiency. Study findings and constraints: In common variable immunodeficiency, TCR beta chains reportedly carried fewer deletions and N-nucleotide insertions.

Repertoires were generated with immunoSEQ multiplex PCR, while TCRdb's copy carries only in-frame clones and drops some. The sample shows 28,000 or so clones, none of them appearing just once. Their antigen targets remain unknown. The sequenced material came from peripheral blood mononuclear cells. These receptors were taken from a human donor with common variable immunodeficiency.

This clone was counted at least ten times. The DNA ends 3 residues before the CDR3 does, and the rest of the CDR3 is filled in from the germline J gene. The chain carries TRBV6-2 or TRBV6-3 and TRBJ2-3; 9 nucleotides match TRBD2. V gave up 4 bases and J gave up 3 bases; unmatched junction bases: 8. CDR3 length: 16 residues. The germline V gene encodes CDR1 MNHEY and CDR2 SVGEGT. This CDR3 is CASSSDHSGSTDTQYF. Incomplete CDR3 DNA: TGTGCCAGCAGTTCCGACCATAGCGGGAGTACAGATACG.

This clone qualifies as medium-sized (0.01 to 0.1%). Read sequence stops 3 residues before the CDR3 end, and the germline J gene provides the missing end. The chain has TRBV6-1 and TRBJ1-6; 10 bases are shared with TRBD1. CDR3 length equals 16 residues. CDR1 is MNHNS and CDR2 is SASEGT in the germline V gene. The CDR3 DNA, read in part, is TGTGCCAGCAGTGAAGGGACAGGGGGGCCTGAGGGCACC. Protein product: CASSEGTGGPEGT. The whole CDR3 is CASSEGTGGPEGTLHF.

This clone was counted ten times or more. Read coverage stops 3 residues before the CDR3 terminus; the germline J gene supplies the remainder. The chain uses TRBV6-1 and TRBJ1-2; D might be TRBD1 (5 bases). Germline assignment: CDR1 MNHNS and CDR2 SASEGT. This CDR3 spans 12 amino acids. The CDR3 loop reads CASSERMGGYTF. CDR3 DNA, as far as it was read: TGTGCCAGCAGTGAAAGGATGGGGGGG.

This clone appeared many times. The read ends 3 residues shy of where the CDR3 ends; the end is completed using the germline J gene. The chain uses TRBV5-1 and TRBJ2-5; 10 bases are a match to TRBD1. V trimming: 6 bases; J trimming: 2 bases; junction bases outside the gene matches: 7. In germline, CDR1 is SGHRS, CDR2 YFSETQ. The CDR3 sequence is 15 residues long. The CDR3 is CASKTGGPPQETQYF. The sequenced CDR3 bases are TGCGCCAGCAAGACAGGGGGCCCACCACAAGAGACC.

This clone showed up many times. The read ends 3 residues early relative to the CDR3; the germline J gene fills the gap. The genes are TRBV7-9 and TRBJ2-1; D is ambiguous. Germline V gene lookup returns CDR1 SEHNR and CDR2 FQNEAQ (reference sequence). The germline V and J ends were trimmed by 4 bases and 4 bases, with 8 bases remaining between them. The CDR3 loop spans 13 amino acids. CDR3 DNA, as far as it was read: TGTGCCAGCAGCTCCCAGAGTTACAATGAG. Translating it yields CASSSQSYNE. The whole CDR3 protein is CASSSQSYNEQFF.

At least ten counts were recorded for this clone. The CDR3 end falls 3 residues outside the read, so it is completed with the germline J gene. V usage is TRBV30 and J usage is TRBJ2-7; a weak D match, TRBD1 (5 bases). The CDR3 is 12 residues long. The V end lost 2 bases, the J end lost 2 bases, and 7 bases lay between the germline ends. Per germline, CDR1 GTSNPN and CDR2 SVGIG (reference sequence). The CDR3 bases that were read are TGTGCCTGGAGTCCCAGGGCCTACGAG. Amino acids: CAWSPRAYE. The CDR3 reads in full as CAWSPRAYEQYF.

A remark on this clone: The sequenced fragment ends 3 residues before the CDR3 boundary, so the rest is inferred from the germline J gene. The chain couples TRBV19 to TRBJ2-3; D is ambiguous. Germline V CDR1 and CDR2: LNHDA, SQIVND (reference sequence). Between the trimmed V and J ends, which lost 6 bases and 1 base, there was a span of 17 bases. The CDR3 loop spans 16 amino acids. Partial CDR3 DNA: TGTGCCAGTAGCCCGAACAAAAAGGTGGGCACAGATACG. Amino acid sequence: CASSPNKKVGTDT. The full CDR3 protein reads CASSPNKKVGTDTQYF.

This clone was picked up many times. Coverage ceases 3 residues before the CDR3 finishes, and the germline J gene fills in the end. The chain has TRBV5-1 and TRBJ2-3, with 9 nucleotides matching TRBD2. Germline V lookup: CDR1 SGHRS, CDR2 YFSETQ. V was pared by 0 bases and J by 2 bases, with 7 bases of the junction left unmatched. The CDR3 sequence is 17 residues long. The CDR3 spells CASSLVGAGGPTDTQYF. The CDR3 DNA, read in part, is TGCGCCAGCAGCTTGGTCGGAGCGGGGGGCCCCACAGATACG. The full variable domain, rest sourced from reference TRBV5-1 and TRBJ2-3, is KAGVTQTPRYLIKTRGQQVTLSCSPISGHRSVSWYQQTPGQGLQFLFEYFSETQRNKGNFPGRFSGRQFSNSRSEMNVSTLELGDSALYLCASSLVGAGGPTDTQYFGPGTRLTVL.

This clone has only a few counts. Read coverage stops 3 residues before the CDR3 terminus; the germline J gene supplies the remainder. The chain is built from TRBV20-1 and TRBJ2-7, with TRBD2 matching over 11 bases. The CDR3 spans 15 residues. Germline V CDR1 and CDR2: DFQATT, SNEGSKA (reference sequence). V was pared by 4 bases and J by 2 bases, with 7 bases of the junction left unmatched. The CDR3 sequence: CSAISTSGDPYEQYF. Incomplete CDR3 DNA: TGCAGTGCTATCTCGACTAGCGGGGATCCCTACGAG.

This clone was found many times. This CDR3 is CASSDGGLAGAYNEQFF. The CDR3 DNA, read in part, is TGTGCCAGTAGTGACGGAGGGCTAGCGGGAGCTTACAATGAG. The rearrangement joins TRBV19 to TRBJ2-1, with TRBD2 matching 10 bases. The read terminates 3 residues before the CDR3 end, so the remaining end is supplied by the germline J gene. Germline V lookup: CDR1 LNHDA, CDR2 SQIVND (reference sequence). This CDR3 is built from 17 residues. The V gene end was trimmed by 5 bases and the J gene end by 4 bases; junction bases not matched to a gene: 11.

The table lists this clone with many counts. The CDR3 is cut off 3 residues early in the read; its end comes from the germline J gene. This chain uses TRBV12-3 or TRBV12-4 with TRBJ1-6; maybe TRBD1 (5 bases). CDR3 length: 13 residues. Deletions cut 6 bases from V and 7 bases from J, with 10 bases between. The CDR3 loop is CASRAGGNSPLHF. Partial CDR3 DNA: TGTGCCAGCAGGGCGGGGGGAAATTCACCC.

At least ten counts were recorded for this clone. The read gets to within 3 residues of the CDR3 end, and the germline J gene fills in the rest. This chain joins TRBV20-1 and TRBJ2-3; TRBD1 aligns across 9 bases. Germline-derived CDR1 and CDR2 are DFQATT and SNEGSKA (reference sequence). The CDR3 extends over 13 amino acids. After removal of 5 bases from V and 3 bases from J, the junction contained 3 bases not matched to a gene. The part of the CDR3 DNA that was read is TGCAGTGCTGGACAGGGGTCAACAGATACG. The encoded protein is CSAGQGSTDT. The complete CDR3 protein is CSAGQGSTDTQYF.

This clone was seen at least ten times. The DNA ends 3 residues before the CDR3 does, and the rest of the CDR3 is filled in from the germline J gene. The chain is built from TRBV30 and TRBJ2-1, with 11 bases lining up with TRBD2. The CDR3 is 16 amino acids. Germline loops: CDR1 GTSNPN, CDR2 SVGIG (reference sequence). The J segment lost 8 bases and the V segment lost 3 bases, leaving 12 bases of the junction unmatched. The CDR3 sequence is CAWSSLAGGPSDEQFF. The CDR3 DNA, read in part, is TGTGCCTGGAGCTCATTAGCGGGAGGGCCATCCGATGAG.

On this clone itself: Sequencing ends 3 residues short of the CDR3 end; the germline J gene provides the rest. This chain connects TRBV11-2 to TRBJ2-5, with 8 bases matching TRBD1. The CDR3 has 15 residues. Germline V gene sequence: CDR1 SGHAT, CDR2 FQNNGV. V trimming: 5 bases; J trimming: 1 base; junction bases outside the gene matches: 6. The CDR3 sequence is CASSRGGTGQETQYF. The part of the CDR3 DNA that was read is TGTGCCAGCAGCCGAGGTGGGACAGGCCAAGAGACC.

This clone has at least ten counts. The read ends 3 residues early relative to the CDR3; the germline J gene fills the gap. This chain uses TRBV5-1 with TRBJ2-6, with TRBD1 identical over 7 bases. The V and J ends lost 0 bases and 0 bases, in that order; junction bases with no gene match: 15. This CDR3 has 21 amino acids. Germline CDR1 and CDR2: SGHRS and YFSETQ. The CDR3 is CASSLGNTQTGALSGANVLTF. The CDR3 bases that were read are TGCGCCAGCAGCTTGGGGAATACCCAAACAGGGGCCCTCTCTGGGGCCAACGTC.

This clone was seen repeatedly, ten times or more. Sequencing ends 3 residues short of the CDR3 end; the germline J gene provides the rest. The genes are TRBV7-8 and TRBJ1-4; D gene uncertain. This CDR3 contains 15 residues. From germline, CDR1 is SGHVS and CDR2 FQNEAQ. V was shortened by 4 bases and J by 5 bases, with 14 bases between the two germline ends. Partial CDR3 DNA: TGTGCCAGCAGCTCCCCAGATCGTAAGAATGAAAAA. Translation gives CASSSPDRKNEK. The CDR3 in its entirety is CASSSPDRKNEKLFF.

This clone was detected many times. With the read ending 3 residues before the CDR3 end, the germline J gene is used to fill in that end. J is TRBJ2-1 and V is TRBV23-1; D call uncertain. TRBV23-1 is sorted into the ORF group, with uncertain function. CDR3 size: 14 residues. The V end was cut by 0 bases, the J end by 9 bases, with 12 bases between. The CDR3 sequence: CASSQSPPRGEQFF. Incomplete CDR3 DNA: TGCGCCAGCAGTCAATCGCCCCCCCGCGGTGAG.

In its sample, this clone was seen many times. The read terminates 3 residues before the CDR3 end, so the remaining end is supplied by the germline J gene. The gene calls are TRBV7-9 and TRBJ2-1; 8 positions agree with TRBD1. Germline-derived CDR1 and CDR2 are SEHNR and FQNEAQ (reference sequence). This CDR3 spans 14 amino acids. V lost 1 base to trimming and J lost 9 bases; unmatched junction nucleotides: 5. CDR3 bases read: TGTGCCAGCAGCTTAGGTGCAGGGGGCAGTGAG. This encodes CASSLGAGGSE. The whole CDR3 sequence is CASSLGAGGSEQFF.

This clone has only a few counts. The CDR3 end is not reached by the read, which stops 3 residues before it; the germline J gene fills it in. The chain couples TRBV5-1 to TRBJ2-7, with TRBD1 matching over 8 bases. CDR1 and CDR2 (germline): SGHRS, YFSETQ. Trimming removed 3 bases from V and 5 bases from J; junction bases left unmatched: 7. CDR3 length: 14 residues. CDR3 DNA (partial): TGCGCCAGCAGCTCCTCGACAGGGGCCCACGAG. It encodes CASSSSTGAHE. The whole CDR3 protein reads CASSSSTGAHEQYF.

This clone was seen many times. The CDR3 goes on 3 residues after the read ends, and that part is filled in from the germline J gene. The V call is TRBV18, the J call TRBJ2-3; 7 bases are a match to TRBD2. Germline trimming cut 4 bases from V and 0 bases from J; bases unmatched to any gene: 13. In germline, CDR1 is KGHSH, CDR2 LQKENI. CDR3 length: 18 amino acids. CDR3 residues: CASSRIRPSGTSTDTQYF. The part of the CDR3 DNA that was read is TGTGCCAGCTCACGAATCCGTCCTAGCGGCACTAGCACAGATACG. Based on the CDR3 plus reference TRBV18 and TRBJ2-3, the full variable domain is NAGVMQNPRHLVRRRGQEARLRCSPMKGHSHVYWYRQLPEEGLKFMVYLQKENIIDESGMPKERFSAEFPKEGPSILRIQQVVRGDSAAYFCASSRIRPSGTSTDTQYFGPGTRLTVL.

This clone appeared many times. The read ends 3 residues early relative to the CDR3; the germline J gene fills the gap. V usage is TRBV5-5 and J usage is TRBJ2-5, with D possibly TRBD2 on 5 matching bases. The CDR3 has 15 residues. Germline values: CDR1 SGHKS, CDR2 YYEKEE (reference sequence). V was cut by 1 base and J by 2 bases, with 12 bases left in between. The sequenced CDR3 bases are TGTGCCAGCAGCTTGAGCGGTAGCTTTCAAGAGACC. It translates to CASSLSGSFQET. The full CDR3 is CASSLSGSFQETQYF.

This clone was detected only a few times. Compared with germline, one end of the junction differs, possibly owing to a read error. The sequence runs out 3 residues before the end of the CDR3; the remainder is reconstructed from the germline J gene. The identical CDR3 is also encoded by other nucleotide sequences in the sample. The V call is TRBV18, the J call TRBJ2-7, with unresolved D. This CDR3 comprises 13 residues. The germline V gene encodes CDR1 KGHSH and CDR2 LQKENI. The CDR3 spells CSSKPNAAYEQYF. The covered CDR3 bases are TGTTCCAGCAAACCAAATGCGGCATACGAG.

At least ten counts were recorded for this clone. Read coverage stops 3 residues before the CDR3 terminus; the germline J gene supplies the remainder. This chain links TRBV6-2 or TRBV6-3 with TRBJ2-2; 7 nucleotides line up with TRBD2. Germline V gene sequence: CDR1 MNHEY, CDR2 SVGEGT. With V trimmed by 2 bases and J by 6 bases, 0 bases remained unmatched. This CDR3 comprises 13 residues. The CDR3 spells CASSYGGAGELFF. The DNA read from the CDR3 is TGTGCCAGCAGTTACGGGGGGGCCGGGGAG.

This clone was detected ten times or more. The part of the CDR3 DNA that was read is TGCAGTGCTAGGAGTTTGGACAGTACCTACGAG. Translation: CSARSLDSTYE. From start to end, the CDR3 is CSARSLDSTYEQYF. The chain links TRBV20-1 to TRBJ2-7, with D perhaps matching TRBD1 (6 bases). The CDR3 end falls 3 residues outside the read, so it is completed with the germline J gene. Trimming took 3 bases from V and 2 from J, leaving 14 bases between them. This CDR3 has 14 residues. Germline V gene sequence: CDR1 DFQATT, CDR2 SNEGSKA (reference sequence).

On this clone itself: Coverage ceases 3 residues before the CDR3 finishes, and the germline J gene fills in the end. The J gene is TRBJ1-3, the V gene TRBV30, with 8 bases aligning to TRBD1. The CDR3 is made up of 15 amino acids. CDR1 and CDR2 (germline): GTSNPN, SVGIG (reference sequence). After removal of 8 bases from V and 1 base from J, the junction contained 10 bases not matched to a gene. The covered CDR3 bases are TGTGCCGTCTTCCCCAGGGGGCGATCTGGAAACACC. It translates to CAVFPRGRSGNT. The full CDR3 protein is CAVFPRGRSGNTIYF.

The sample holds many counts of this clone. The CDR3 goes on 3 residues after the read ends, and that part is filled in from the germline J gene. The V and J genes are TRBV6-2 or TRBV6-3 and TRBJ1-4, with 7 nucleotides matching TRBD1. Germline V gene lookup returns CDR1 MNHEY and CDR2 SVGEGT. Losses at the gene ends were 6 bases for V and 8 bases for J; bases not matched to a gene: 15. CDR3 length: 16 residues. The sequenced CDR3 bases are TGTGCCAGCAGAGGGGACAGCGTTGGGCGTGACGAAAAA. Translating it yields CASRGDSVGRDEK. From start to end, the CDR3 is CASRGDSVGRDEKLFF.

This clone was seen many times. The observed sequence ends 3 residues before the CDR3 terminus, with the missing tail filled in from the germline J gene. This chain uses TRBV15 with TRBJ2-3; a possible D gene is TRBD2 (5 bases). Germline lookup yields CDR1 LNHNV and CDR2 YYDKDF (reference sequence). CDR3 length equals 14 residues. Trimming stripped 2 bases from V and 1 base from J, with 7 bases between. The CDR3 spells CATSRRRGTDTQYF. CDR3 DNA, as far as it was read: TGTGCCACCAGCAGAAGGCGGGGCACAGATACG. Full variable domain (remainder filled in from reference TRBV15 and TRBJ2-3): DAMVIQNPRYQVTQFGKPVTLSCSQTLNHNVMYWYQQKSSQAPKLLFHYYDKDFNNEADTPDNFQSRRPNTSFCFLDIRSPGLGDTAMYLCATSRRRGTDTQYFGPGTRLTVL.

This clone was seen ten or more times. The read gets to within 3 residues of the CDR3 end, and the germline J gene fills in the rest. The chain links TRBV18 to TRBJ2-7; D might be TRBD1 or TRBD2, each matching 5 bases. CDR1 is KGHSH and CDR2 is LQKENI in the germline V gene. This CDR3 is 14 amino acids long. The V end lost 1 base, the J end lost 2 bases, and 9 bases lay between the germline ends. The CDR3 loop is CASSPLQGAYEQYF. CDR3 bases read: TGTGCCAGCTCACCACTGCAGGGAGCCTACGAG.

In this sample, this clone turned up many times. This CDR3 reads CASSLAGGTSSYEQYF. The CDR3 DNA, read in part, is TGTGCCAGCAGCTTAGCGGGGGGAACGAGCTCCTACGAG. The rearrangement uses TRBV7-2 and TRBJ2-7; maybe TRBD2 (6 bases). The read comes to an end 3 residues before the CDR3 does, leaving the germline J gene to fill in the end. This CDR3 spans 16 amino acids. Trimming shortened V by 0 bases and J by 0 bases, and 12 bases separated the two germline ends. Germline CDR1 is SGHTA and CDR2 is FQGNSA.

This clone was seen at least ten times. The read terminates 3 residues before the CDR3 end, so the remaining end is supplied by the germline J gene. The chain couples TRBV5-1 to TRBJ2-2; D might be TRBD2 (7 bases). The CDR3 has 14 amino acids. The V end lost 0 bases, the J end lost 6 bases, and 9 bases lay between the germline ends. The germline V gene encodes CDR1 SGHRS and CDR2 YFSETQ. Incomplete CDR3 DNA: TGCGCCAGCAGCTTGGAGGGGGGGCCCGGGGAG. Its translation is CASSLEGGPGE. The full CDR3 protein is CASSLEGGPGELFF.

This clone was detected only a few times. The CDR3 end lies 3 residues beyond the end of the read and is filled in from the germline J gene. This chain connects TRBV7-2 to TRBJ1-6, with 11 nucleotides matching TRBD1. CDR3 length: 15 amino acids. In germline, CDR1 is SGHTA, CDR2 FQGNSA. CDR3 bases read: TGTGCCAGCAGTACTATTGGACAGGGGGCGGCGCCC. Encoded protein: CASSTIGQGAAP. The complete CDR3 sequence is CASSTIGQGAAPLHF.

This clone was recorded a few times. Read sequence stops 3 residues before the CDR3 end, and the germline J gene provides the missing end. J is TRBJ2-7 and V is TRBV7-8, with D unclear. V was clipped by 0 bases and J by 6 bases, with 9 bases between them. CDR1 is SGHVS, CDR2 FQNEAQ, per germline. The CDR3 contains 13 residues. CDR3 loop: CASSLAETFEQYF. CDR3 DNA (partial): TGTGCCAGCAGCTTAGCCGAGACTTTCGAG.